These 26 T cell receptor beta chains share one sample of origin, sequenced in a study of blood T cell repertoires in COVID-19. Generated by immunoSEQ multiplex PCR, the TCRdb table keeps only in-frame clones and is missing some. Among 220,000 or so clones, almost 90% were seen once, and the ten largest hold over 12%. The source material was PBMCs or T cells enriched from blood (not recorded which). The receptor source for this set is a man aged 30 to 39 who had been exposed to COVID-19.

This chain links TRBV7-2 with TRBJ2-7; D unresolved. Germline V gene sequence: CDR1 SGHTA, CDR2 FQGNSA. V gave up 5 bases and J gave up 6 bases, with 17 bases separating them. The CDR3 covers 14 residues. The CDR3 region is CASSEFTTTFEQYF. CDR3 coding DNA: TGTGCCAGCAGCGAATTTACTACTACGTTCGAGCAGTACTTC.

The CDR3 sequence: CASSRGRDSAILWEQYF. The CDR3 DNA is TGTGCCAGCAGTCGCGGACGGGACTCCGCTATTTTGTGGGAGCAGTACTTC. The chain links TRBV5-6 to TRBJ2-7; D may be TRBD2 (6 bases). The CDR3 covers 17 residues. Between the trimmed V and J ends, which lost 5 bases and 7 bases, there was a span of 28 bases. Per the germline V gene, CDR1 is SGHDT and CDR2 is YYEEEE.

The rearrangement links TRBV2 to TRBJ1-4; TRBD1 matches at 7 bases. V trimming: 6 bases; J trimming: 5 bases; junction bases outside the gene matches: 6. Germline values: CDR1 SNHLY, CDR2 FYNNEI. The CDR3 has 14 amino acids. CDR3 bases: TGTGCCAGCAGAACCAGGGGGGCGAATGAAAAACTGTTTTTT. Translating gives CASRTRGANEKLFF.

This chain joins TRBV2 and TRBJ2-1; D is uncertain. Germline assignment: CDR1 SNHLY and CDR2 FYNNEI. This CDR3 is 12 amino acids long. Trimming took off 2 bases at V and 3 bases at J, with 2 bases between the two ends. The CDR3 coding sequence is TGTGCCAGCAGTGAACACTACAATGAGCAGTTCTTC. Protein sequence: CASSEHYNEQFF.

The chain combines TRBV3-1 (or the pseudogene TRBV3-2) with TRBJ2-3, with TRBD2 as a possible D gene (5 bases). The CDR3 runs to 13 residues. Trimming stripped 3 bases from V and 7 bases from J, with 11 bases between. The V gene's germline CDR1 is LGHDT and CDR2 YNNKEL (reference sequence). The CDR3 DNA reads as TGTGCCAGCAGCCATGGAGGAGAAAATACGCAGTATTTT. It yields the protein CASSHGGENTQYF.

This clone turned up a few times. The chain uses TRBV4-2 and TRBJ2-5; 9 bases fit TRBD2. V was clipped by 0 bases and J by 5 bases; unmatched bases: 7. CDR3 length equals 16 residues. From germline, CDR1 is LGHNA and CDR2 YNFKEQ. The CDR3 region has the DNA TGTGCCAGCAGCCAAGATCTTAGAACTAGCGGGGAGACCCAGTACTTC. This codes for CASSQDLRTSGETQYF.

The chain employs TRBV13 and TRBJ2-5, with TRBD1 identical over 8 bases. Looked up from germline, CDR1 is PRHDT and CDR2 is FYEKMQ (reference sequence). The CDR3 is 14 amino acids. The V segment lost 3 bases and the J segment 4 bases; nucleotides outside the gene matches: 4. The CDR3 region is CASSFLGQGETQYF. DNA for the CDR3: TGTGCCAGCAGCTTCCTTGGACAGGGAGAGACCCAGTACTTC.

The chain uses TRBV18 and TRBJ1-5; D ambiguous. CDR1 and CDR2 (germline): KGHSH, LQKENI. The CDR3 extends over 13 amino acids. Trimming pared 6 bases from V and 0 bases from J, leaving 6 bases between. CDR3 amino acids: CASSLYSNQPQHF. For the CDR3, the DNA is TGTGCCAGCTCCCTGTATAGCAATCAGCCCCAGCATTTT.

This rearrangement joins TRBV19 to TRBJ1-2; TRBD1 aligns across 9 bases. V was pared by 6 bases and J by 8 bases, with 19 bases of the junction left unmatched. This CDR3 has 17 residues. Germline CDR1 is LNHDA and CDR2 is SQIVND (reference sequence). The CDR3: CASSHTLAGTGLSGYTF. CDR3 DNA sequence: TGTGCCAGTAGCCATACCTTAGCCGGGACAGGGTTAAGCGGCTACACCTTC.

In its sample, this clone was seen a few times. The gene calls are TRBV7-2 and TRBJ2-7, with 13 bases aligning to TRBD2. CDR3 size: 15 residues. After removal of 5 bases from V and 2 bases from J, the junction contained 3 bases not matched to a gene. CDR1 is SGHTA, CDR2 FQGNSA, per germline. The chain's CDR3 is CASSVTSGGAYEQYF. CDR3 DNA: TGTGCCAGCAGCGTTACTAGCGGGGGGGCCTACGAGCAGTACTTC.

This sequence joins TRBV2 and TRBJ1-6; D remains ambiguous. This CDR3 comprises 14 residues. V was cut by 1 base and J by 8 bases, with 9 bases left in between. CDR1 and CDR2 (germline): SNHLY, FYNNEI. The CDR3 here is CASSEDRSYSPLHF. The CDR3 DNA is TGTGCCAGCAGTGAAGACAGATCCTATTCACCCCTCCACTTT. Full variable domain (missing parts from reference TRBV2 and TRBJ1-6): EPEVTQTPSHQVTQMGQEVILRCVPISNHLYFYWYRQILGQKVEFLVSFYNNEISEKSEIFDDQFSVERPDGSNFTLKIRSTKLEDSAMYFCASSEDRSYSPLHFGNGTRLTVT.

The V gene is TRBV24-1, the J gene TRBJ2-2, with a weak D call TRBD1 (6 bases). Germline CDR1 reads KGHDR; CDR2 reads SFDVKD. The CDR3 contains 15 residues. V shed 2 bases and J shed 6 bases, with 12 bases lying between them. The CDR3 spells CATSDSQGRSGELFF. The CDR3, as DNA: TGTGCCACCAGTGATTCACAGGGTAGATCCGGGGAGCTGTTTTTT.

The V and J genes are TRBV6-2 or TRBV6-3 and TRBJ2-7, with 9 bases that match TRBD2. The CDR3 spans 15 residues. CDR1 MNHEY and CDR2 SVGEGT come from the germline V gene. V shed 4 bases, J shed 2 bases, and the junction held 6 bases outside the gene matches. The CDR3 DNA is TGTGCCAGCAGTTCTGGTGCGGGGGGGGCCTACGAGCAGTACTTC. It yields the protein CASSSGAGGAYEQYF.

This clone occurred a few times. The chain has TRBV10-1 and TRBJ2-7, with a possible D match to TRBD1 (7 bases). The V end lost 6 bases, the J end lost 2 bases, and 14 bases lay between the germline ends. Looked up from germline, CDR1 is WNHNN and CDR2 is SYGVQD (reference sequence). The CDR3 sequence is 14 residues long. CDR3 residues: CASSQAGQPYEQYF. CDR3 DNA sequence: TGCGCCAGCAGCCAGGCGGGACAGCCCTACGAGCAGTACTTC.

This rearrangement joins TRBV5-1 to TRBJ1-4, with TRBD1 matching over 10 bases. CDR3 length equals 15 residues. Germline V gene lookup returns CDR1 SGHRS and CDR2 YFSETQ. V lost 3 bases and J lost 1; bases outside the gene matches: 0. The CDR3 reads CASSWTGGTNEKLFF. The CDR3 bases are TGCGCCAGCAGCTGGACAGGGGGAACTAATGAAAAACTGTTTTTT.

The chain recombines TRBV5-4 with TRBJ2-4; D uncertain. This CDR3 has 13 residues. The V end lost 5 bases, the J end lost 1 base, and 7 bases lay between the germline ends. Germline V gives CDR1 SGHNT, CDR2 YYREEE (reference sequence). CDR3 sequence (DNA): TGTGCCAGCAGTCGCGAGGCCAAAAACATTCAGTACTTC. It codes for CASSREAKNIQYF. Variable domain in full (rest from reference TRBV5-4 and TRBJ2-4): ETGVTQSPTHLIKTRGQQVTLRCSSQSGHNTVSWYQQALGQGPQFIFQYYREEENGRGNFPPRFSGLQFPNYSSELNVNALELDDSALYLCASSREAKNIQYFGAGTRLSVL.

V usage is TRBV6-2 or TRBV6-3 and J usage is TRBJ1-2, with D unresolved. Germline V gives CDR1 MNHEY, CDR2 SVGEGT. The CDR3 is made up of 12 amino acids. Between the trimmed V and J ends, which lost 4 bases and 4 bases, there was a span of 7 bases. DNA for the CDR3: TGTGCCAGCAGTTGGAGAATCTATGGCTACACCTTC. Translating gives CASSWRIYGYTF.

V and J are TRBV10-2 and TRBJ1-1; possible D gene TRBD1, 5 bases. Germline V gives CDR1 WSHSY, CDR2 SAAADI. The CDR3 length is 19 residues. V dropped 3 bases and J dropped 0 bases, with 23 bases sitting between them. The CDR3 here is CASSDDRDARGRMNTEAFF. The CDR3 DNA is TGCGCCAGCAGTGATGACCGGGACGCCCGGGGGAGGATGAACACTGAAGCTTTCTTT.

The chain employs TRBV5-8 and TRBJ1-6; 9 bases are a match to TRBD1. The J segment lost 9 bases and the V segment lost 1 base, leaving 5 bases of the junction unmatched. This CDR3 contains 15 residues. Germline V gene lookup returns CDR1 SGHTS and CDR2 YDEGEE. The CDR3: CASSLILGQGSPLHF. The CDR3, as DNA: TGTGCCAGCAGCTTGATTTTGGGACAGGGTTCACCCCTCCACTTT.

V usage is TRBV14 and J usage is TRBJ1-4; D call uncertain. The germline CDR1 and CDR2 sequences are SGHDN and FVKESK. V was shortened by 4 bases and J by 5 bases, with 17 bases between the two germline ends. CDR3 length: 16 residues. The CDR3 protein is CASSPRMKTGNEKLFF. CDR3 nucleotides: TGTGCCAGCAGCCCTCGCATGAAGACGGGGAATGAAAAACTGTTTTTT.

The chain couples TRBV5-1 to TRBJ2-3; 12 nucleotides align to TRBD2. CDR1 and CDR2 from the germline V gene are SGHRS and YFSETQ. The CDR3 is 16 amino acids. V trimming: 4 bases; J trimming: 1 base; junction bases outside the gene matches: 4. Written as DNA, the CDR3 is TGCGCCAGCAGCGCACTAGCGGGGGGCCGCACAGATACGCAGTATTTT. This sequence encodes CASSALAGGRTDTQYF. Drawing the rest from reference TRBV5-1 and TRBJ2-3, the complete variable domain is KAGVTQTPRYLIKTRGQQVTLSCSPISGHRSVSWYQQTPGQGLQFLFEYFSETQRNKGNFPGRFSGRQFSNSRSEMNVSTLELGDSALYLCASSALAGGRTDTQYFGPGTRLTVL.

This chain connects TRBV7-9 to TRBJ1-1, with D unclear. CDR1 and CDR2 (germline): SEHNR, FQNEAQ (reference sequence). This CDR3 has 12 residues. V was pared by 1 base and J by 5 bases, with 5 bases between. The chain's CDR3 is CASSLVRTEAFF. CDR3 DNA: TGTGCCAGCAGCTTAGTTCGGACTGAAGCTTTCTTT.

This clone turned up a few times. V usage is TRBV30 and J usage is TRBJ1-6; possibly TRBD1 for D (5 bases). V shed 2 bases and J shed 9 bases, with 14 bases lying between them. Germline V gene data show CDR1 as GTSNPN and CDR2 as SVGIG (reference sequence). CDR3 length: 14 amino acids. The CDR3 sequence is CAWSLGAGFSPLHF. DNA of the CDR3: TGTGCCTGGAGTCTAGGGGCAGGATTTTCACCCCTCCACTTT.

This rearrangement joins TRBV5-4 to TRBJ2-3, with D perhaps TRBD1 (6 bases). The CDR3 has 15 residues. The V end lost 0 bases, the J end lost 2 bases, and 10 bases lay between the germline ends. From germline, CDR1 is SGHNT and CDR2 YYREEE (reference sequence). For the CDR3, the DNA is TGTGCCAGCAGCTTGGCTGGGGGCCACACAGATACGCAGTATTTT. This gives the protein CASSLAGGHTDTQYF. The full variable domain, with the rest looked up from reference TRBV5-4 and TRBJ2-3, is ETGVTQSPTHLIKTRGQQVTLRCSSQSGHNTVSWYQQALGQGPQFIFQYYREEENGRGNFPPRFSGLQFPNYSSELNVNALELDDSALYLCASSLAGGHTDTQYFGPGTRLTVL.

This clone has a single count. CDR3 bases: TGTGCCAGTCTCAGCCGCCTCGGAGAGTTTGAAGCTTTCTTT. Encoded protein: CASLSRLGEFEAFF. The rearrangement links TRBV6-5 to TRBJ1-1; no reliable D call. The CDR3 is made up of 14 amino acids. CDR1 is MNHEY, CDR2 SVGAGI, per germline. Trimming removed 9 bases at V and 7 bases at J, with 21 bases between.

This clone was seen only once. V and J are TRBV3-1 (or the pseudogene TRBV3-2) and TRBJ2-7; D is unclear. CDR3 length: 15 residues. Germline loops: CDR1 LGHDT, CDR2 YNNKEL (reference sequence). The V gene lost 3 bases and the J gene lost 1 base, with 13 bases spanning the gap. CDR3 sequence reads: CASSQTRGGSYEQYF. The CDR3 DNA is TGTGCCAGCAGCCAGACGCGAGGCGGTTCCTACGAGCAGTACTTC.